What follows are 30 T cell receptor beta chains derived from one specimen sequenced in a study of blood T cell repertoires in COVID-19. Using immunoSEQ multiplex PCR, the repertoire was profiled, and TCRdb retains in-frame clones only, with some absent. The sample has approximately 260,000 clones, 90% seen once; the top ten hold around 3.5%. Sequencing was carried out using peripheral blood. Receptors originate from a middle-aged woman with acute or convalescent COVID-19.

V and J are TRBV6-6 and TRBJ1-1; TRBD1 might be the D (5 bases). The CDR3 is 16 residues long. Germline V gene data show CDR1 as MNHNY and CDR2 as SVGAGI (reference sequence). The ends were cut back, 0 bases at V and 3 bases at J, with 14 bases in the middle. CDR3 DNA: TGTGCCAGCAGTTACTCTTATTCCACAGGATACACTGAAGCTTTCTTT. This sequence encodes CASSYSYSTGYTEAFF.

The chain uses TRBV5-1 and TRBJ1-1; 8 positions agree with TRBD1. J was trimmed by 4 bases and V by 5 bases; bases with no gene match: 7. Germline CDR1 SGHRS, CDR2 YFSETQ. The CDR3 totals 14 residues. The CDR3 nucleotides read TGCGCCAGCAGGTACACAGGGGGTTCCACTGAAGCTTTCTTT. Protein sequence: CASRYTGGSTEAFF.

V usage is TRBV30 and J usage is TRBJ1-1; no clear D gene. The germline V gene has CDR1 GTSNPN and CDR2 SVGIG (reference sequence). The length of the CDR3 is 11 residues. V lost 3 bases and J 7 bases, leaving 9 bases between the germline ends. For the CDR3, the DNA is TGTGCCTGGAGCGAATCCAGTGAAGCTTTCTTT. Translated: CAWSESSEAFF.

This clone has a single count. The chain links TRBV5-8 to TRBJ2-3, with 7 bases lining up with TRBD2. The germline gives CDR1 SGHTS, CDR2 YDEGEE. CDR3 length: 19 amino acids. J lost 0 bases, V lost 2 bases, and 15 bases had no gene match. DNA of the CDR3: TGTGCCAGCAGCTTCATTCCCAGCGGGGACTATTTGAGCACAGATACGCAGTATTTT. This encodes CASSFIPSGDYLSTDTQYF. Together with reference TRBV5-8 and TRBJ2-3, the CDR3 gives the full variable domain: EAGVTQSPTHLIKTRGQQATLRCSPISGHTSVYWYQQALGLGLQFLLWYDEGEERNRGNFPPRFSGRQFPNYSSELNVNALELEDSALYLCASSFIPSGDYLSTDTQYFGPGTRLTVL.

The V and J genes are TRBV7-3 and TRBJ2-1, with 9 positions matching TRBD2. Germline V lookup: CDR1 SGHTA, CDR2 FQGTGA. V shed 1 base and J 9 bases; nucleotides not matched to a gene: 7. There are 15 residues in the CDR3. CDR3 amino acids: CASSLIAGVPGEQFF. The CDR3 region has the DNA TGTGCCAGCAGCTTAATAGCGGGGGTCCCCGGTGAGCAGTTCTTC.

V and J are TRBV11-1 and TRBJ2-2; 7 bases line up with TRBD1. CDR3 size: 16 residues. Trimming took 3 bases from V and 0 from J; bases not matched to a gene: 4. Germline V gene data show CDR1 as SGHAT and CDR2 as FQDESV (reference sequence). CDR3 DNA sequence: TGTGCCAGCAGCTTCCCCGGGACAGCGAACACCGGGGAGCTGTTTTTT. Amino acid sequence: CASSFPGTANTGELFF.

V gene TRBV6-1 combines with J gene TRBJ2-1; possibly TRBD1 for D (6 bases). CDR1 is MNHNS and CDR2 is SASEGT in the germline V gene. The V and J ends lost 3 bases and 3 bases respectively, with 27 bases between them. This CDR3 has 20 amino acids. CDR3 in DNA: TGTGCCAGCAGTGACCCCACTGGAATTCGGACAGATTTTCACTACAATGAGCAGTTCTTC. This encodes CASSDPTGIRTDFHYNEQFF.

The chain combines TRBV20-1 with TRBJ2-7; tentative D call: TRBD1 (6 bases). Trimming took off 5 bases at V and 3 bases at J, with 8 bases between the two ends. The CDR3 is 11 amino acids. The germline V gene has CDR1 DFQATT and CDR2 SNEGSKA (reference sequence). The CDR3 loop is CSAARGYEQYV. CDR3 in DNA: TGCAGTGCTGCCAGGGGCTACGAGCAGTACGTC.

The chain is built from TRBV19 and TRBJ1-2, with D unclear. The germline V gene has CDR1 LNHDA and CDR2 SQIVND (reference sequence). Between the trimmed V and J ends, which lost 2 bases and 4 bases, there was a span of 8 bases. This CDR3 comprises 13 residues. CDR3 DNA: TGTGCCAGTAGTATATCCCCGAGCTATGGCTACACCTTC. It encodes CASSISPSYGYTF.

The rearrangement uses TRBV7-7 and TRBJ1-1, with a weak D call TRBD1 (5 bases). Trimming took off 2 bases at V and 2 bases at J, with 12 bases between the two ends. CDR1 and CDR2 from the germline V gene are SSHAT and FNYEAQ (reference sequence). The CDR3 covers 15 residues. Here the CDR3 reads CASSLYVQGNTEAFF. CDR3 coding DNA: TGTGCCAGCAGCTTATACGTTCAGGGTAACACTGAAGCTTTCTTT.

J is TRBJ1-5 and V is TRBV9; 8 nucleotides align to TRBD1. The germline V gene encodes CDR1 SGDLS and CDR2 YYNGEE. CDR3 size: 15 residues. V was clipped by 0 bases and J by 6 bases; unmatched bases: 5. The CDR3 region is CASSVGTGSGQPQHF. The CDR3 DNA reads as TGTGCCAGCAGCGTAGGGACAGGGTCCGGTCAGCCCCAGCATTTT.

This chain links TRBV18 with TRBJ2-1, with D maybe TRBD1 (5 bases). The CDR3 contains 16 residues. The germline V gene has CDR1 KGHSH and CDR2 LQKENI. V was pared by 3 bases and J by 0 bases, with 12 bases between. CDR3 sequence: CASSPQGLNSYNEQFF. The CDR3 DNA sequence: TGTGCCAGCTCACCCCAGGGCTTGAACTCCTACAATGAGCAGTTCTTC.

The chain is built from TRBV11-1 and TRBJ1-6, with D hard to call. Germline V gene data show CDR1 as SGHAT and CDR2 as FQDESV (reference sequence). V was cut by 5 bases and J by 8 bases, with 19 bases left in between. This CDR3 is built from 16 residues. This CDR3 reads CASSPRTGGFYSPLHF. The CDR3 DNA follows: TGTGCCAGCAGCCCGCGCACCGGAGGGTTTTATTCACCCCTCCACTTT.

The J gene is TRBJ1-5, the V gene TRBV6-5, with 7 bases aligning to TRBD1. The CDR3 is made up of 15 amino acids. Looked up from germline, CDR1 is MNHEY and CDR2 is SVGAGI. V trimming: 1 base; J trimming: 5 bases; junction bases outside the gene matches: 5. The CDR3 DNA sequence: TGTGCCAGCAGTTACTTGGACAGGATGGATCAGCCCCAGCATTTT. Translating it yields CASSYLDRMDQPQHF.

V gene TRBV19 combines with J gene TRBJ1-1; perhaps TRBD1 as D (6 bases). Germline-derived CDR1 and CDR2 are LNHDA and SQIVND (reference sequence). V was cut by 3 bases and J by 0 bases, with 11 bases left in between. The CDR3 covers 15 residues. The CDR3 loop reads CASSIKGGVNTEAFF. The CDR3 nucleotides are TGTGCCAGTAGTATTAAAGGGGGAGTGAACACTGAAGCTTTCTTT.

The chain combines TRBV2 with TRBJ1-1, with 7 bases identical to TRBD1. This CDR3 is built from 16 residues. After removal of 7 bases from V and 0 bases from J, the junction contained 11 bases not matched to a gene. The V gene's germline CDR1 is SNHLY and CDR2 FYNNEI. As DNA, the CDR3 is TGTGCCAGCACCTTGGACAGGTCAATCATGAACACTGAAGCTTTCTTT. Amino acid sequence: CASTLDRSIMNTEAFF.

The gene calls are TRBV7-9 and TRBJ1-2, with no clear D. This CDR3 is built from 13 residues. Germline CDR1 SEHNR, CDR2 FQNEAQ (reference sequence). V was trimmed by 1 base and J by 4 bases, leaving 7 bases between them. This chain's CDR3 is CASSLGEPYGYTF. The DNA for the CDR3 is TGTGCCAGCAGCTTAGGTGAGCCCTATGGCTACACCTTC.

This chain links TRBV5-1 with TRBJ1-2; D unresolved. From germline, CDR1 is SGHRS and CDR2 YFSETQ. CDR3 length: 16 residues. Trimming took 4 bases from V and 5 from J, leaving 21 bases between them. The CDR3 region has the DNA TGCGCCAGCAGCACTAATGTGTGGGGAGACTGGTATGGCTACACCTTC. Its translation: CASSTNVWGDWYGYTF.

The chain uses TRBV30 and TRBJ1-6; weak D call: TRBD1 (6 bases). With 0 bases removed from V and 9 bases from J, the gap between germline ends came to 12 bases. Germline lookup yields CDR1 GTSNPN and CDR2 SVGIG (reference sequence). There are 14 residues in the CDR3. The CDR3 here is CAWSVRRRGSPLHF. In DNA, the CDR3 is TGTGCCTGGAGTGTACGACGCAGGGGTTCACCCCTCCACTTT.

The gene calls are TRBV6-5 and TRBJ2-7; 8 bases match TRBD1. The V segment lost 6 bases and the J segment 2 bases; nucleotides outside the gene matches: 6. The CDR3 consists of 14 residues. Germline V gene data show CDR1 as MNHEY and CDR2 as SVGAGI. CDR3 sequence (DNA): TGTGCCAGCAGACGAGGACAGGGAACCTACGAGCAGTACGTC. As protein: CASRRGQGTYEQYV.

This clone appeared a single time. This sequence joins TRBV3-1 (or the pseudogene TRBV3-2) and TRBJ1-4, with 8 bases aligning to TRBD1. Germline CDR1 reads LGHDT; CDR2 reads YNNKEL (reference sequence). The CDR3 runs 20 residues. With V trimmed by 1 base and J by 8 bases, 21 bases remained unmatched. Here the CDR3 reads CASSQVYPGQGAQAGEKLFF. The CDR3 nucleotides are TGTGCCAGCAGCCAAGTTTACCCGGGGCAGGGGGCGCAGGCTGGGGAAAAACTGTTTTTT.

Details on this clone: The sample holds other DNA sequences that translate to the same CDR3. The chain combines TRBV5-1 with TRBJ2-5, with D possibly TRBD2 on 6 matching bases. The CDR3 contains 14 residues. Germline CDR1 SGHRS, CDR2 YFSETQ. V shed 0 bases and J shed 5 bases, with 11 bases lying between them. CDR3 DNA sequence: TGCGCCAGCAGCTTGGGTCGGGGGAGCGAGACCCAGTACTTC. Translated, it gives CASSLGRGSETQYF.

The chain combines TRBV7-2 with TRBJ2-6; 7 nucleotides match TRBD2. Germline CDR1 and CDR2: SGHTA and FQGNSA. CDR3 length: 17 residues. The trim removed 1 base at V and 2 bases at J, leaving 5 bases unmatched. The CDR3: CASSLVLAVTGANVLTF. CDR3 nucleotides: TGTGCCAGCAGCTTAGTTCTAGCGGTGACTGGGGCCAACGTCCTGACTTTC.

This rearrangement joins TRBV19 to TRBJ1-2; TRBD1 aligns across 7 bases. The CDR3 is 13 residues long. V was pared by 11 bases and J by 3 bases, with 9 bases of the junction left unmatched. Germline assignment: CDR1 LNHDA and CDR2 SQIVND (reference sequence). The CDR3 DNA reads TGTGCCTCTCGGGACAGCTTTCACTATGGCTACACCTTC. Its translation is CASRDSFHYGYTF.

The V and J genes are TRBV6-5 and TRBJ1-1; 8 positions agree with TRBD1. Trimming took 6 bases from V and 8 from J; bases not matched to a gene: 14. This CDR3 spans 15 amino acids. Germline values: CDR1 MNHEY, CDR2 SVGAGI. The CDR3, as DNA: TGTGCCAGCAGCTCCCCTCTGGGACAGGAAATCGAAGCTTTCTTT. The encoded protein is CASSSPLGQEIEAFF.

J is TRBJ1-5 and V is TRBV12-5, with TRBD1 identical over 7 bases. J was trimmed by 0 bases and V by 5 bases; bases with no gene match: 7. Germline V gene sequence: CDR1 LGHNT, CDR2 FRNRAP. This CDR3 region has 16 residues. The DNA of the CDR3 is TGTGCTAGTGGTGTCACCGGGACAGATAGCAATCAGCCCCAGCATTTT. Translation: CASGVTGTDSNQPQHF.

This clone was found once. V is TRBV5-6 and J is TRBJ1-6; D unresolved. Germline V gene data show CDR1 as SGHDT and CDR2 as YYEEEE. V lost 0 bases, J lost 0 bases, and 10 bases lay in between. This CDR3 is 17 amino acids long. The CDR3 reads CASSLGPASSYNSPLHF. For the CDR3, the DNA is TGTGCCAGCAGCTTGGGACCAGCGAGCTCCTATAATTCACCCCTCCACTTT.

The chain's CDR3 is CASSQVHSSNEKLFF. The CDR3 nucleotides are TGCGCCAGCAGCCAAGTACACAGCTCTAATGAAAAACTGTTTTTT. The chain recombines TRBV5-1 with TRBJ1-4, with D unclear. This CDR3 contains 15 residues. V shed 4 bases and J shed 3 bases, with 13 bases lying between them. From germline, CDR1 is SGHRS and CDR2 YFSETQ.

This clone was detected once. V gene TRBV19 combines with J gene TRBJ2-2; maybe TRBD2 (6 bases). Germline CDR1 and CDR2: LNHDA and SQIVND (reference sequence). The CDR3 spans 16 residues. The V end was cut by 3 bases, the J end by 1 base, with 12 bases between. CDR3 sequence (DNA): TGTGCCAGTAGTATTGGGCTGGGGGGGAACACCGGGGAGCTGTTTTTT. This encodes CASSIGLGGNTGELFF.

The CDR3 region has the DNA TGTGCCAGCAGGCGGGACACAGATACGCAGTATTTT. Encoded protein: CASRRDTDTQYF. V gene TRBV6-6 combines with J gene TRBJ2-3; D is perhaps TRBD2 (6 bases). V was pared by 6 bases and J by 2 bases, with 6 bases between. The V gene's germline CDR1 is MNHNY and CDR2 SVGAGI (reference sequence). The CDR3 consists of 12 residues.